This T cell receptor beta chain is from a study of blood T cell repertoires in COVID-19. Per germline, CDR1 SGHNT and CDR2 YENEEA. The trim removed 3 bases at V and 3 bases at J, leaving 3 bases unmatched. The CDR3 is made up of 14 amino acids. TCRdb's table, derived via immunoSEQ multiplex PCR, lists solely in-frame clones and lacks some. The sample carries 200,000 to 250,000 clones, about 90% recorded once. The TCR comes from a woman between 45 and 65 years old in a cohort exposed to, infected with or recovered from COVID-19 (not recorded which). The sample was PBMCs or T cells enriched from blood (not recorded which). This chain connects TRBV11-3 to TRBJ2-5; 8 bases are shared with TRBD2. The CDR3 is CASSFGGGEETQYF. The DNA for the CDR3 is TGTGCCAGCAGCTTCGGGGGGGGTGAAGAGACCCAGTACTTC.